Listed below are T cell receptor beta chains from one sample, sequenced in a study of T cells after yellow fever vaccination. TCRdb re-analysed the 5' RACE reads in MiXCR, keeping a single row per CDR3 protein. This sample carries about 320,000 distinct CDR3 sequences, around 4.5% of them seen once, and the ten largest clones take just under 20%. This sample comprised PBMCs, obtained 15 days after the yellow fever booster vaccination. These receptors were taken from a man between 18 and 29 years old who received the YFV17D yellow fever vaccine. The conserved cysteine and the conserved F or W are not part of the CDR3 here. Each record gives: V gene, J gene, CDR3 length, CDR3 protein.

V: TRBV7-2; J: TRBJ2-5; length: 11; CDR3: ASSLAHGETQY
V: TRBV10-3; J: TRBJ1-1; length: 10; CDR3: AISETGLEAF
V: TRBV29-1; J: TRBJ1-2; length: 11; CDR3: SAKKDEKYGYT
V: TRBV5-1; J: TRBJ2-5; length: 12; CDR3: ASSLEGGGKTQY
V: TRBV5-1; J: TRBJ1-6; length: 11; CDR3: ASERGDNSPLH
V: TRBV12-3/TRBV12-4; J: TRBJ2-1; length: 12; CDR3: ASSFPGEKDEQF
V: TRBV10-2; J: TRBJ2-1; length: 13; CDR3: ASRGSGRSYNEQF
V: TRBV7-2; J: TRBJ2-1; length: 9; CDR3: ASDRDNEQF
V: TRBV20-1; J: TRBJ1-2; length: 11; CDR3: SASQGIAYGYT
V: TRBV7-2; J: TRBJ1-2; length: 13; CDR3: ASRYRQGANYGYT
V: TRBV25-1; J: TRBJ2-5; length: 13; CDR3: ASSEFEGNQETQY
V: TRBV10-3; J: TRBJ2-1; length: 15; CDR3: APSRGGGAKGHNEQF
V: TRBV4-2; J: TRBJ2-2; length: 12; CDR3: ASSQDSRTGELF